The T cell receptor beta chain under discussion was sequenced for a study of blood T cells in healthy people across ages. Notes on the study in general: Measured against age, TCR beta diversity per million T cells decreased in a roughly linear manner.

The second PCR ran about 6 to 12 cycles with a sample-barcoded 5' primer and J-beta primers. Tags on each cDNA molecule came from a template-switch adaptor with 12 random nucleotides. TCRdb reprocessed the 5' RACE reads with MiXCR, giving one entry per CDR3 protein. The table includes around 1.5 million distinct CDR3 sequences, about 43% detected once. Individuals who donated were healthy Caucasians from Russia aged about 6 to 100. Peripheral blood from each donor was collected in a volume of 8 to 10 milliliters. Comment on this clonotype: The antigen is undetermined.

The germline V gene encodes CDR1 SGHRS and CDR2 YFSETQ. Trimming left V 4 bases short and J 5 bases short, with 10 bases between. The CDR3 covers 13 residues. The specimen sequenced was blood. The V gene is TRBV5-1, the J gene TRBJ2-1, with D unresolved. This receptor was taken from a woman younger than 30 in good health. The CDR3 is CASSATTDNEQFF. CDR3 DNA: TGCGCCAGCAGCGCTACGACTGACAATGAGCAGTTCTTC.